A selection of T cell receptor beta chains follows, all from one sample in a study of blood T cell repertoires in COVID-19. Sequenced by immunoSEQ multiplex PCR; TCRdb stores in-frame clones only, minus some. The data show under 450,000 clones, approximately 88% seen once. The sequenced sample was peripheral blood. The receptors here all came from a woman in her forties or fifties with COVID-19, enrolled during active disease. CDR3s include the opening cysteine and the closing phenylalanine or tryptophan. D genes are given only for firm matches. Clone size appears in some rows only: once, few, many, or a class for an expanded clone.

DNA,CDR3,J,size,V,D
TGTGCCAGCTCGTTCACGGGACAGTTGAACACTGAAGCTTTCTTT,CASSFTGQLNTEAFF,TRBJ1-1,NA,TRBV18,TRBD1
TGTGCCAGCAGGACCAGGGTTTCTGAAGCTTTCTTT,CASRTRVSEAFF,TRBJ1-1,NA,TRBV6-5,NA
TGTGCCAGCAGCGTAGGGTCGGGGGGTGTCAATGAGCAGTTCTTC,CASSVGSGGVNEQFF,TRBJ2-1,NA,TRBV9,TRBD2
TGTGCCAGCAGTGGCCGGGACAGTAAAGGCGACTATGGCTACACCTTC,CASSGRDSKGDYGYTF,TRBJ1-2,once,TRBV25-1,TRBD1
TGTGCTAGTGGTTTGCCGAGGGGACTAGCGGGGGGATTTCTCTACGAGCAGTACTTC,CASGLPRGLAGGFLYEQYF,TRBJ2-7,NA,TRBV12-5,TRBD2
TGTGCCAGCAGCTGGGGACAGGGGGCGCGCCTCGACTATGGCTACACCTTC,CASSWGQGARLDYGYTF,TRBJ1-2,NA,TRBV5-4,TRBD1
TGTGCCAGCAGCCCCTGGACAGCTCAAGAGACCCAGTACTTC,CASSPWTAQETQYF,TRBJ2-5,NA,TRBV5-4,NA
TGTGCCTGGAGCTTCGGGACAGATACGCAGTATTTT,CAWSFGTDTQYF,TRBJ2-3,NA,TRBV30,NA
TGTGCCAGCTCACCTGGGGACAGGGCTATCTATGGCTACACCTTC,CASSPGDRAIYGYTF,TRBJ1-2,NA,TRBV18,TRBD1
TGTGCCCGATCGACAGGGTACACTGAAGCTTTCTTT,CARSTGYTEAFF,TRBJ1-1,once,TRBV5-5,TRBD1
TGTGCCAGCAGCACGGAGGGGTCCTATAATTCACCCCTCCACTTT,CASSTEGSYNSPLHF,TRBJ1-6,NA,TRBV5-4,NA
TGTGCCAGTAGCTATCGAAGGGGGGACAGCTACGAGCAGTACTTC,CASSYRRGDSYEQYF,TRBJ2-7,NA,TRBV19,NA
TGTGCCAGCAGTTCTGGGCCGGGACAGAGATATTCCGGGGAGCTGTTTTTT,CASSSGPGQRYSGELFF,TRBJ2-2,few,TRBV27,TRBD1
TGTGCCAGTAGTATCCGACAGGCAACCGGGGAGCTGTTTTTT,CASSIRQATGELFF,TRBJ2-2,few,TRBV19,NA
TGTGCCAGCAGTGAAGCAGAGACAGGGGGCACAGATACGCAGTATTTT,CASSEAETGGTDTQYF,TRBJ2-3,NA,TRBV6-4,TRBD1
TGTGCCAGCAGTGAAAATACAGGGGGAAACTATGGCTACACCTTC,CASSENTGGNYGYTF,TRBJ1-2,NA,TRBV6-1,TRBD1
TGTGCCAGCTCATCCCGACAGGGAGGAATCTATGGCTACACCTTC,CASSSRQGGIYGYTF,TRBJ1-2,once,TRBV18,TRBD1
TGTGCCAGCAGTTTGGAGGGGGCTGGCGGCTACACCTTC,CASSLEGAGGYTF,TRBJ1-2,NA,TRBV12-3/TRBV12-4,TRBD1
TGTGCCAGCAGTTTAGGCCCCGTCGGGGGCTACACCTTC,CASSLGPVGGYTF,TRBJ1-2,NA,TRBV12-3/TRBV12-4,NA
TGCAGCGTTGAAGAAGGGTTCAGGGGCACAGATACGCAGTATTTT,CSVEEGFRGTDTQYF,TRBJ2-3,NA,TRBV29-1,NA
TGCGCCAGCTCAAAGAGCACTGAAGCTTTCTTT,CASSKSTEAFF,TRBJ1-1,NA,TRBV10-2,NA
TGTGCCAGCAGTTTATACTCCACCGGGGAGCTGTTTTTT,CASSLYSTGELFF,TRBJ2-2,NA,TRBV27,NA
TGTGCCAGCAGCCGCTCCGGGACAGCCAACAATGAGCAGTTCTTC,CASSRSGTANNEQFF,TRBJ2-1,NA,TRBV7-9,TRBD1
TGTGCCAGCAGTTTCGCCTCGTCAGACGAGCAGTACTTC,CASSFASSDEQYF,TRBJ2-7,NA,TRBV12-3/TRBV12-4,NA
TGTGCCACCAGTGAGGGGACAGGTCTTACTAACTATGGCTACACCTTC,CATSEGTGLTNYGYTF,TRBJ1-2,NA,TRBV24-1,TRBD1
TGTGCCAGCAGCCCCCCTAGCGGGGGACTACCCTTCACAGATACGCAGTATTTT,CASSPPSGGLPFTDTQYF,TRBJ2-3,once,TRBV7-2,TRBD2
TGTGCCAGCAGCTTAGCGGGACAGGGTCTCTATGGCTACACCTTC,CASSLAGQGLYGYTF,TRBJ1-2,NA,TRBV7-8,TRBD1
TGTGCCGTACAGGGGATAGCCACAGATACGCAGTATTTT,CAVQGIATDTQYF,TRBJ2-3,NA,TRBV12-3/TRBV12-4,TRBD1
TGTGCCAGCCGGACGACAGGATCCTATGGCTACACCTTC,CASRTTGSYGYTF,TRBJ1-2,NA,TRBV27,NA
TGTGCCGCTCACCAGGGATTCAATTCACCCCTCCACTTT,CAAHQGFNSPLHF,TRBJ1-6,NA,TRBV30,NA
TGTGCCAGTAAAGGGGGTGGCACTGAAGCTTTCTTT,CASKGGGTEAFF,TRBJ1-1,NA,TRBV19,NA
TGTGCCAGCAGTCCTAGGAGTGGCATGAACACCGGGGAGCTGTTTTTT,CASSPRSGMNTGELFF,TRBJ2-2,NA,TRBV27,NA
TGTGCCTGGAGGCCAGGTTACAATGAGCAGTTCTTC,CAWRPGYNEQFF,TRBJ2-1,NA,TRBV30,NA
TGCAGTGTTGGAGTAGCTTTCTTT,CSVGVAFF,TRBJ1-1,NA,TRBV20-1,NA
TGTGCCAGCAGCGTTACTACCGGGGAGCTGTTTTTT,CASSVTTGELFF,TRBJ2-2,NA,TRBV9,NA
TGTGCCATCAGTGAGCCACTCAGGGCCCTACCAAAACCCGGGGGACATTCACCCCTCCACTTT,CAISEPLRALPKPGGHSPLHF,TRBJ1-6,NA,TRBV10-3,NA
TGTGCCAGCAGTTCCTCCCGGACAGGCGCCGGGGAGCTGTTTTTT,CASSSSRTGAGELFF,TRBJ2-2,NA,TRBV6-5,TRBD1
TGTGCCAGCAGTTTGGGGACAGGGCGGAACACTGAAGCTTTCTTT,CASSLGTGRNTEAFF,TRBJ1-1,NA,TRBV6-6,TRBD1
TGTGCCAGCAGCTTGGGGGCCCGGAGGGGCTACGAGCAGTACTTC,CASSLGARRGYEQYF,TRBJ2-7,NA,TRBV5-6,NA
TGTGCCAGTAGTATTAACGTTGGGCTAGCGAACAATGAGCAGTTCTTC,CASSINVGLANNEQFF,TRBJ2-1,NA,TRBV19,NA
TGTGCCAGCTCACCCCTCTGGGGGCACACCGGGGAGCTGTTTTTT,CASSPLWGHTGELFF,TRBJ2-2,NA,TRBV18,NA
TGTGCCAGCAGCTTCCGGGACAGGTTAACTGAAGCTTTCTTT,CASSFRDRLTEAFF,TRBJ1-1,NA,TRBV5-6,TRBD1
TGTGCCAGCAGCTTAGGGGGCGGGGCGAACACCGGGGAGCTGTTTTTT,CASSLGGGANTGELFF,TRBJ2-2,NA,TRBV7-2,NA
TGTGCCAGCAGCTTAGGGCCTACAGGATCTGAAGCTTTCTTT,CASSLGPTGSEAFF,TRBJ1-1,NA,TRBV7-2,NA
TGTGCCAGCAGCTTAGGTACAGCAGAAGCTTTCTTT,CASSLGTAEAFF,TRBJ1-1,NA,TRBV11-3,NA
TGTGCCAGCAGGGGAGGTCAAAATACGCAGTATTTT,CASRGGQNTQYF,TRBJ2-3,NA,TRBV4-2,NA
TGCGCCAGCAGCCAGTCCGGACGGACAGGGGGCCTTTACGAGCAGTACTTC,CASSQSGRTGGLYEQYF,TRBJ2-7,NA,TRBV4-1,TRBD1
TGTGCCAGCAGTGGACGGGACAGCTCTGGAAACACCATATATTTT,CASSGRDSSGNTIYF,TRBJ1-3,NA,TRBV25-1,TRBD1
TGTGCCATAGCGGATAGGTCGTTTGGCTACACCTTC,CAIADRSFGYTF,TRBJ1-2,NA,TRBV6-5,NA
TGTGCCAGCAGCCAAGATGAGACTGAAGCTTTCTTT,CASSQDETEAFF,TRBJ1-1,NA,TRBV4-2,NA
TGTGCCCCCAAGGAGATCCCTAAACAGAGGGGGCGGAATTTT,CAPKEIPKQRGRNF,TRBJ1-4,NA,TRBV27,TRBD1
TGTGCCAGCTCCCTTACAGGGGGCTACGAGCAGTACTTC,CASSLTGGYEQYF,TRBJ2-7,NA,TRBV2,TRBD1